This TCR beta chain was captured in a study of T cell responses to AZD1222 COVID-19 vaccine (dated by TCRdb to the early 2020s). Regarding the research as a whole: AZD1222 recipients with second doses at about 4 weeks or about 12 weeks were pooled, because spike-specific TCR depth and breadth did not differ between schedules. A total of 240 or so trial participants underwent TCR sequencing, of whom about 200 had received two doses of AZD1222 and approximately 26 had received two doses of the MenACWY control vaccine. Trial participants were enrolled into age subgroups of 18-55, 56-69 and 70-plus years, which contained about 150, 28 and 57 TCR-sequenced participants, respectively.

From a lookup of the germline V gene, CDR1 and CDR2 are LGHNA and YNFKEQ. Ends trimmed: V by 0 bases, J by 5 bases; bases unmatched to a gene: 4. The CDR3 has 14 amino acids, counting the end cysteine and phenylalanine. CDR3 DNA is the only sequence kept; it has 42 bases, read in frame from the first base. The CDR3 regions of human TCRbeta chains were analyzed by immunosequencing. The authors' analysis ran thus. TCRs in the repertoires were compared against a reference library of SARS-CoV-2-specific TCRs that had been generated with the MIRA antigen-specificity platform. Breadth was defined as the fraction of unique TCRs that were SARS-CoV-2-associated. Depth was defined as the fraction of total T cells that were SARS-CoV-2-associated. Using the MIRA data, each spike-specific TCR was assigned both to the spike region to which the TCR was reactive and to a CD4 or CD8 class. Log10-transformed breadth and depth values were compared by one-way ANOVA with Sidak's multiple comparisons tests. As stored in TCRdb, this immuneACCESS dataset retains in-frame rearrangements with V and J assigned. A fraction of the clones does not appear; measured against another copy, unresolved V genes explain less than half of the discrepancy, and the remainder lacks a known reason. The V and J calls and the clone size are those of that table, but D and trimming were determined from the DNA. This sample is represented by 70,000 to 95,000 clones; 75% to 85% of them were singletons. The ten largest clones take up approximately 22% of the sample.

Note on this clone: Its antigen remains unidentified. It has no much larger one-base neighbor in the sample; base qualities were not kept.

Broader findings and caveats from the paper: Participants were mostly white British and included more females than males, and it was suggested by the authors that clonal diversity may have been underestimated. The whole spike protein was spanned by vaccine-associated CD4 TCRs, and dominant responses were seen in regions 160-218 and 743-854. In the small 56-69-year group, the increase in depth fell short of significance, most likely because of low power. No day 14 peak-response samples were available, so repertoires were characterized only after the peak T cell response. A significant rise in spike-specific TCR breadth and depth was observed after two AZD1222 doses relative to day 0 and relative to MenACWY recipients. Nearly half of unique spike-specific TCRs reportedly recognized epitopes outside regions mutated in the B.1.351 and B.1.1.7 variants. Conclusions about previously exposed vaccinees are limited because only 6 or 7 AZD1222 recipients were SARS-CoV-2 seropositive at baseline.

According to the study, the label for this sample's time point signals: baseline before first vaccination. Vaccinee samples came from UK trials COV001 and COV002, including a single-blind randomized controlled phase 2/3 trial of AZD1222 (ChAdOx1 nCoV-19) in healthy adults. Trial participant PBMC samples were collected at day 0 and day 28 after the second dose for TCRbeta chain sequencing. This clonotype originated in an adult in good health. The chain was built from TRBV4-2 and TRBJ2-7, with 7 junctional bases fitting TRBD2. The sequencing here drew on peripheral blood, taken on day 0 of AZD1222 vaccination. The bases read TGTGCCAGCAGCCAAGATACTAGCGTCCACGAGCAGTACTTC. Translated, this gives CASSQDTSVHEQYF.